This T cell receptor (beta chain) was identified in a study of beta chain features in type 1 diabetes. Study as a whole: The study found patients and healthy donors alike in age, gender and cell yields. Study outcomes and limitations: Overrepresentation of cells with high TCR expression could result from cDNA sequencing.

Donors underwent one heparinised blood draw, 100 to 150 mL on average. Investigators reverse transcribed all isolated RNA, so they sequenced expressed TCRB transcripts. Clones were sequenced by immunoSEQ multiplex PCR, and TCRdb holds only the in-frame ones, with some missing. The repertoire holds some 150,000 clones, with roughly 10% as singletons. This clone was seen a few times. Antigen unknown. Sequencing used central memory CD4+ T cells from blood. This sequence was found in a woman in her thirties or forties in good health.

CDR3 sequence: CAISGQGADTQYF. CDR3 nucleotide sequence: TGTGCCATCAGTGGACAGGGGGCGGATACGCAGTATTTT. The chain is built from TRBV10-3 and TRBJ2-3; 10 bases agree with TRBD1. CDR3 length: 13 amino acids. Looked up from germline, CDR1 is ENHRY and CDR2 is SYGVKD. After removal of 4 bases from V and 6 bases from J, the junction contained 1 base not matched to a gene.